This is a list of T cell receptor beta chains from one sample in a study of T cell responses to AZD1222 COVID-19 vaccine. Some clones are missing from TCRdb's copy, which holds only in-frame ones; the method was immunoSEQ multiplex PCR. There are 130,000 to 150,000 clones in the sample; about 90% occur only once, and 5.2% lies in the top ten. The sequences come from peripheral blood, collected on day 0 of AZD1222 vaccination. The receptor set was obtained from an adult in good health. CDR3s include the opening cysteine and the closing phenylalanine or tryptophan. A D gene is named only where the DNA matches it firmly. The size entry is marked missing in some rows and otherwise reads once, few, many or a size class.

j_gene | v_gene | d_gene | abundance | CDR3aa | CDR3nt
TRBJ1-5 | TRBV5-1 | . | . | CASSPLGGPNQPQHF | TGCGCCAGCAGCCCTCTCGGGGGCCCTAATCAGCCCCAGCATTTT
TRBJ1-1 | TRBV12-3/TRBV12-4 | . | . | CASTWTVRTEAFF | TGTGCCAGCACCTGGACGGTGCGCACTGAAGCTTTCTTT
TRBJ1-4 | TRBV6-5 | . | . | CASSYRAMSNEKLFF | TGTGCCAGCAGTTACCGTGCGATGTCTAATGAAAAACTGTTTTTT
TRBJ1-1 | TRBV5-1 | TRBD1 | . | CASSLNADRLNTEAFF | TGCGCCAGCAGCCTAAACGCGGACAGGCTGAACACTGAAGCTTTCTTT
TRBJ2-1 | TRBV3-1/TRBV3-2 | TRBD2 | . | CASSQDRLAGGIEQFF | TGTGCCAGCAGCCAAGATCGTCTAGCGGGAGGGATTGAGCAGTTCTTC
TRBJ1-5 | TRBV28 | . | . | CATLGRYQPQHF | TGTGCCACTCTGGGCCGGTATCAGCCCCAGCATTTT
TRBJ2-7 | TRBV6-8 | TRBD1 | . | CASTPQGERYEQYF | TGTGCCAGCACCCCACAGGGGGAGCGCTACGAGCAGTACTTC
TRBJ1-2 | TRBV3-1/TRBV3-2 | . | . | CASSLGRNGYTF | TGTGCCAGCAGCCTGGGACGGAATGGCTACACCTTC
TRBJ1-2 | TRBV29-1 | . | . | CSVEGDGAQVDYGYTF | TGCAGCGTTGAAGGTGATGGGGCGCAGGTCGACTATGGCTACACCTTC
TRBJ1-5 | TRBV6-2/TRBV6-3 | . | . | CASSYALGLQPQHF | TGTGCCAGCAGTTACGCACTGGGGTTACAGCCCCAGCATTTT
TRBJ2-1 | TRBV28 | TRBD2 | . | CASRPTSGIEHEQFF | TGTGCCAGCAGACCGACTAGCGGGATAGAGCACGAGCAGTTCTTC
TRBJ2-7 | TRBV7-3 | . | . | CASSLAHSYEQYF | TGTGCCAGCAGCTTAGCCCACAGCTACGAGCAGTACTTC
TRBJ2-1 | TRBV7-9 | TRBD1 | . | CASSPRVGTGFYNEQFF | TGTGCCAGCAGCCCTCGTGTCGGGACAGGGTTCTACAATGAGCAGTTCTTC
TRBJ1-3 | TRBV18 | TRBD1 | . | CASSPTTGEESGNTIYF | TGTGCCAGCTCACCAACGACAGGGGAAGAATCTGGAAACACCATATATTTT
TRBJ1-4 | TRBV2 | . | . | CASKGGGNEKLFF | TGTGCCAGCAAAGGTGGCGGTAATGAAAAACTGTTTTTT
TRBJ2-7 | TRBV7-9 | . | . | CASSPSYEQYF | TGTGCCAGCAGTCCTTCCTACGAGCAGTACTTC
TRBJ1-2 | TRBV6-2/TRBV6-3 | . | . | CASSYSVGADGYTF | TGTGCCAGCAGTTACTCGGTCGGGGCGGATGGCTACACCTTC
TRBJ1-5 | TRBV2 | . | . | CASSEQKSNQPQHF | TGTGCCAGCAGTGAACAGAAAAGCAATCAGCCCCAGCATTTT
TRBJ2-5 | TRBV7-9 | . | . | CASSFKGGLQETQYF | TGTGCCAGCAGCTTTAAGGGGGGCCTTCAAGAGACCCAGTACTTC
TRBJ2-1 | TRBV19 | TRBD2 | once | CASSIEGGGIEQFF | TGTGCCAGTAGTATAGAGGGGGGAGGGATTGAGCAGTTCTTC
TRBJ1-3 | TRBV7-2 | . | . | CASSLGQSSGNTIYF | TGTGCCAGCAGCTTAGGACAGTCCTCTGGAAACACCATATATTTT
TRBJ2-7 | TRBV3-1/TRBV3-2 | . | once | CASSRRDGPYEQYF | TGTGCCAGCAGCCGCCGGGACGGCCCCTACGAGCAGTACTTC
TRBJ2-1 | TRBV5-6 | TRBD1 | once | CASSLGTGSYNEQFF | TGTGCCAGCAGCTTGGGGACAGGGTCATACAATGAGCAGTTCTTC
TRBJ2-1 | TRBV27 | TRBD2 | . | CASSSSPGTSGISSYNEQFF | TGTGCCAGCAGTTCTTCCCCCGGGACTAGCGGGATCAGCTCCTACAATGAGCAGTTCTTC
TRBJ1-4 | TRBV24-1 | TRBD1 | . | CATSDPGQGDEKLFF | TGTGCCACCAGTGACCCGGGACAGGGGGATGAAAAACTGTTTTTT
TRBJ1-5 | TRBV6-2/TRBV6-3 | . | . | CASSLAHLYSNQPQHF | TGTGCCAGCAGCCTGGCCCATCTTTATAGCAATCAGCCCCAGCATTTT
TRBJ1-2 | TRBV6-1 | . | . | CASSDLRGGNYGYTF | TGTGCCAGCAGTGACCTCCGAGGGGGGAACTATGGCTACACCTTC
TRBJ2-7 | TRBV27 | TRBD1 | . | CASSGDRGHEQYF | TGTGCCAGCAGTGGGGACAGGGGGCACGAGCAGTACTTC
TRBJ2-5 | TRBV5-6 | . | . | CASSNRFLLETQYF | TGTGCCAGCAGTAACAGGTTTTTGTTAGAGACCCAGTACTTC